A selection of T cell receptor beta chains follows, all from one sample in a study of blood T cells in healthy people across ages. TCRdb re-called the 5' RACE reads with MiXCR, one entry per CDR3 protein. The sample contains 1.5 million to 2 million distinct CDR3 sequences, about 35% of which appear only once. The material sequenced was blood. The receptors here all came from a woman in her twenties or thirties in good health. Both conserved end residues are trimmed from each CDR3. Clone size is shown for a subset of rows, as once, few, many or a class of expanded clone.

RGAGADTQY TRBJ2-3 . TRBV20-1
SANRASGDEQY TRBJ2-7 few TRBV20-1
ATNGGELTDTQY TRBJ2-3 . TRBV5-1
ASSPDWDRGDEQY TRBJ2-7 few TRBV7-9
ARGVREQY TRBJ2-7 . TRBV6-4
SARPLAEYNEQF TRBJ2-1 few TRBV20-1
ASSSNWDLSWGYT TRBJ1-2 . TRBV7-9
ASSLNLLSQQETQY TRBJ2-5 few TRBV5-1
SVGDTNEQY . few TRBV29-1
ASSQRDSHPPYEQY TRBJ2-7 . TRBV4-1
ASSLESKTSGDYEQY TRBJ2-7 . TRBV4-2
ATSDLGTPNEQF TRBJ2-1 . TRBV24-1
SARDASGQYYT TRBJ1-2 few TRBV20-1
ASSEVTYGYT TRBJ1-2 . TRBV6-1
ASSYNWASGRSSYEQY TRBJ2-7 . TRBV6-5
ASTEQGNNHPQH TRBJ1-5 . TRBV6-6
ASSNRQTVNYGYT TRBJ1-2 few TRBV6-1
ACRRDRAGYGYT TRBJ1-2 few TRBV12-3/TRBV12-4
ASSLLRTGGIEQF TRBJ2-1 . TRBV28
ASSPSGPRSGNTIY TRBJ1-3 . TRBV11-2
ASSQDLEGAGEAF TRBJ1-1 . TRBV4-1
ASSRAGVYQPQH TRBJ1-5 . TRBV2
SAPPGTLSEAF TRBJ1-1 few TRBV20-1
ASGQTVQNTEAF TRBJ1-1 . TRBV28
ASATPWDRRGCEQY TRBJ2-7 few TRBV25-1
ASSHGGGKDYGYT TRBJ1-2 few TRBV5-1
ASRVNYEQY TRBJ2-7 . TRBV2
ASSPEREGTQETQY TRBJ2-5 few TRBV28
ASSYSDSSYEQY TRBJ2-7 many TRBV6-6
ASNKQGARTDTQY TRBJ2-3 few TRBV27
AISESPAGARPDTQY TRBJ2-3 few TRBV10-3
ASSFPERGDTQY TRBJ2-3 . TRBV7-8
AISEGQGANTGELF TRBJ2-2 few TRBV10-3
ASSLEGISRNEQF TRBJ2-1 . TRBV5-1
ASSLSLAGYEQY TRBJ2-7 . TRBV7-9
ATSRGRGGSPLH TRBJ1-6 . TRBV15